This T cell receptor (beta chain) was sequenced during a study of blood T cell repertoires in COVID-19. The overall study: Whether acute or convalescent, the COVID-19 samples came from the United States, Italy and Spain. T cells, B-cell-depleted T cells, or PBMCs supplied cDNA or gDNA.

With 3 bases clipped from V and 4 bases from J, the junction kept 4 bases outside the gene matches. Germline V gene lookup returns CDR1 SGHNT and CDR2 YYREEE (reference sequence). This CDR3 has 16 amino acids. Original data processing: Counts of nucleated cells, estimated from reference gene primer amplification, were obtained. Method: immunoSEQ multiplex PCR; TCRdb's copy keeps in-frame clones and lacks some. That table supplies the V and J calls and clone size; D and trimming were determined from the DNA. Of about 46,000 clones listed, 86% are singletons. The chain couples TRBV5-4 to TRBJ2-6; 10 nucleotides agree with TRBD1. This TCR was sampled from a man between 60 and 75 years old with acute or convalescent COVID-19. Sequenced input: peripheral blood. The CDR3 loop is CASSWGQGSGANVLTF. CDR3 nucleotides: TGTGCCAGCAGCTGGGGACAGGGGTCCGGGGCCAACGTCCTGACTTTC.